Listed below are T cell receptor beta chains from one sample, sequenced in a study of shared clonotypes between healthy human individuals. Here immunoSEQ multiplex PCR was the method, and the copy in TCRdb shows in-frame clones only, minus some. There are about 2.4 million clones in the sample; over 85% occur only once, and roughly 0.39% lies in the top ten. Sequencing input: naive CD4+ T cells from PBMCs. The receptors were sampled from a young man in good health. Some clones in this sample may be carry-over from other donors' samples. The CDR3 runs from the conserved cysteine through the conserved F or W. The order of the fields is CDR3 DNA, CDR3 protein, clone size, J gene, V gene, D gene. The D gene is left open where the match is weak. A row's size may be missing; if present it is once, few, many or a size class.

CDR3 DNA: TGTGCCAGCAGTTCGAGGGACAGGGTCTACGAGCAGTACTTC
CDR3 protein: CASSSRDRVYEQYF
clone size: NA
J gene: TRBJ2-7
V gene: TRBV28
D gene: TRBD1

CDR3 DNA: TGCGCCAGCAGCCAGGGGGGCCGGGACAGTAACCGCGGGAGATTATATGGCTACACCTTC
CDR3 protein: CASSQGGRDSNRGRLYGYTF
clone size: NA
J gene: TRBJ1-2
V gene: TRBV4-1
D gene: TRBD1

CDR3 DNA: TGCGCCAGCAGCCCGCTGGGGAGCGGGACCGGGGAGCTGTTTTTT
CDR3 protein: CASSPLGSGTGELFF
clone size: NA
J gene: TRBJ2-2
V gene: TRBV5-1
D gene: NA

CDR3 DNA: TGTGCCAGCAGCGTAGCTGGAGGACCCGGGTGGAATGAGCAGTTCTTC
CDR3 protein: CASSVAGGPGWNEQFF
clone size: NA
J gene: TRBJ2-1
V gene: TRBV9
D gene: NA

CDR3 DNA: TGCGCCAGCAGCGCGGACCGACCCACCTACAATGAGCAGTTCTTC
CDR3 protein: CASSADRPTYNEQFF
clone size: NA
J gene: TRBJ2-1
V gene: TRBV5-1
D gene: NA

CDR3 DNA: TGTGCCAGCAGCCTACAGGGACAAAACCCTTCTGGGGAAGCTTTCTTT
CDR3 protein: CASSLQGQNPSGEAFF
clone size: NA
J gene: TRBJ1-1
V gene: TRBV7-3
D gene: NA

CDR3 DNA: TGTGCCAGCAGTTTAAGAAGGGGTGGGACTGAAGCTTTCTTT
CDR3 protein: CASSLRRGGTEAFF
clone size: NA
J gene: TRBJ1-1
V gene: TRBV27
D gene: NA

CDR3 DNA: TGTGCCAGCAGGGGGACAGCCAAAAACATTCAGTACTTC
CDR3 protein: CASRGTAKNIQYF
clone size: NA
J gene: TRBJ2-4
V gene: TRBV27
D gene: NA

CDR3 DNA: TGTGCCAGTAGTATACGGGTTCCCTCTGGGGCCAACGTCCTGACTTTC
CDR3 protein: CASSIRVPSGANVLTF
clone size: NA
J gene: TRBJ2-6
V gene: TRBV19
D gene: NA

CDR3 DNA: TGTGCCAGCAGCCCTCGGCCACGACACACCGGGGAGCTGTTTTTT
CDR3 protein: CASSPRPRHTGELFF
clone size: NA
J gene: TRBJ2-2
V gene: TRBV27
D gene: NA

CDR3 DNA: TGTGCCAGCTCACCACCGACGCGACCGACCAATGGCTACACCTTC
CDR3 protein: CASSPPTRPTNGYTF
clone size: NA
J gene: TRBJ1-2
V gene: TRBV18
D gene: NA

CDR3 DNA: TGTGCCTGGGGGAGACAGGGTAACGACGAGCAGTACTTC
CDR3 protein: CAWGRQGNDEQYF
clone size: NA
J gene: TRBJ2-7
V gene: TRBV30
D gene: TRBD1

CDR3 DNA: TGCACCAGCAGCCAAGACGAAGTAGTCTATGGCTACACCTTC
CDR3 protein: CTSSQDEVVYGYTF
clone size: NA
J gene: TRBJ1-2
V gene: TRBV1
D gene: NA

CDR3 DNA: TGTGCCACCAACCCCATCCACGGGGACACTGAAGCTTTCTTT
CDR3 protein: CATNPIHGDTEAFF
clone size: NA
J gene: TRBJ1-1
V gene: TRBV10-3
D gene: NA

CDR3 DNA: TGTGCCAGCAGCGTAGCTACCGGGGGACAGGGGCAAAGCTCTGGAAACACCATATATTTT
CDR3 protein: CASSVATGGQGQSSGNTIYF
clone size: NA
J gene: TRBJ1-3
V gene: TRBV9
D gene: TRBD1

CDR3 DNA: TGTGCCAGCAGCCCGGACAGGGTATATCAGTACTTC
CDR3 protein: CASSPDRVYQYF
clone size: once
J gene: TRBJ2-4
V gene: TRBV5-4
D gene: TRBD1

CDR3 DNA: TGTGCCAGCTCACCTAGAAGACAGGGCCCAAACACTGAAGCTTTCTTT
CDR3 protein: CASSPRRQGPNTEAFF
clone size: NA
J gene: TRBJ1-1
V gene: TRBV18
D gene: TRBD1

CDR3 DNA: TGTGCCAGCAGCTTAGCGCTGGATAGCAATCAGCCCCAGCATTTT
CDR3 protein: CASSLALDSNQPQHF
clone size: NA
J gene: TRBJ1-5
V gene: TRBV7-9
D gene: NA

CDR3 DNA: TGCGCCAGCAGCCAAGGCCCAACAGGGGGCGCGTATCAGCCCCAGCATTTT
CDR3 protein: CASSQGPTGGAYQPQHF
clone size: NA
J gene: TRBJ1-5
V gene: TRBV4-1
D gene: TRBD1

CDR3 DNA: TGTGCCAGCAGTATAACCCGGGAGACCCGGCGTGGGTGGAATCAGCCCCAGCATTTT
CDR3 protein: CASSITRETRRGWNQPQHF
clone size: NA
J gene: TRBJ1-5
V gene: TRBV28
D gene: NA

CDR3 DNA: TGCGCCAGCAGCCATCAGGGGGCCAATGAGCAGTTCTTC
CDR3 protein: CASSHQGANEQFF
clone size: NA
J gene: TRBJ2-1
V gene: TRBV4-1
D gene: TRBD1

CDR3 DNA: TGCGCCAGCAGGGAAGGGACAGCTCCTGGAAACACCATATATTTT
CDR3 protein: CASREGTAPGNTIYF
clone size: NA
J gene: TRBJ1-3
V gene: TRBV5-1
D gene: TRBD1

CDR3 DNA: TGTGCCAGCAAAACTTGGCTAGCGGGAATCTACGAGCAGTACTTC
CDR3 protein: CASKTWLAGIYEQYF
clone size: NA
J gene: TRBJ2-7
V gene: TRBV28
D gene: TRBD2

CDR3 DNA: TGTGCCAGCAGTCAGGGACAGTTGAATTCACCCCTCCACTTT
CDR3 protein: CASSQGQLNSPLHF
clone size: once
J gene: TRBJ1-6
V gene: TRBV27
D gene: TRBD1

CDR3 DNA: TGCGCCAGCAGCCCCCTCGGGGCCGGTCAAGAGACCCAGTACTTC
CDR3 protein: CASSPLGAGQETQYF
clone size: once
J gene: TRBJ2-5
V gene: TRBV5-1
D gene: NA

CDR3 DNA: TGCAGCGTTGCTCTACAATCCTCCTACGAGCAGTACTTC
CDR3 protein: CSVALQSSYEQYF
clone size: NA
J gene: TRBJ2-7
V gene: TRBV29-1
D gene: NA

CDR3 DNA: TGTGCCAGCAGTACTCGGACTAGCGGGCAGCAGTTCTTC
CDR3 protein: CASSTRTSGQQFF
clone size: once
J gene: TRBJ2-1
V gene: TRBV27
D gene: TRBD2

CDR3 DNA: TGTGCCAGCGGCAGGACTTACATCTCTAAGGAGCAGTACTTC
CDR3 protein: CASGRTYISKEQYF
clone size: once
J gene: TRBJ2-7
V gene: TRBV2
D gene: NA

CDR3 DNA: TGTGCCAGCAGTCCCCTCCGGCTAGGGAAGGATACGCAGTATTTT
CDR3 protein: CASSPLRLGKDTQYF
clone size: once
J gene: TRBJ2-3
V gene: TRBV6-5
D gene: NA

CDR3 DNA: TGCGCCAGCAGTGAGTCGGGCGGCCTTAGGGAGCAGTACTTC
CDR3 protein: CASSESGGLREQYF
clone size: NA
J gene: TRBJ2-7
V gene: TRBV10-2
D gene: NA

CDR3 DNA: TGCGCCAGCAGCCAAGTTAACCGCTTGAACACTGAAGCTTTCTTT
CDR3 protein: CASSQVNRLNTEAFF
clone size: few
J gene: TRBJ1-1
V gene: TRBV4-1
D gene: NA

CDR3 DNA: TGTGCCAGCAGTAATTACGCAAGGGACACCATATATTTT
CDR3 protein: CASSNYARDTIYF
clone size: NA
J gene: TRBJ1-3
V gene: TRBV27
D gene: NA

CDR3 DNA: TGTGCCAGCAGCTCGACTAGCGGGAGTGGCTCCTACAATGAGCAGTTCTTC
CDR3 protein: CASSSTSGSGSYNEQFF
clone size: NA
J gene: TRBJ2-1
V gene: TRBV13
D gene: TRBD2

CDR3 DNA: TGTGCCAGCAGCCGGACAGGCCGCTCTGGGGCCAACGTCCTGACTTTC
CDR3 protein: CASSRTGRSGANVLTF
clone size: NA
J gene: TRBJ2-6
V gene: TRBV5-4
D gene: TRBD1

CDR3 DNA: TGTGCCAGCAGTGGAGGCAGGGGGGAGCAGTTCTTC
CDR3 protein: CASSGGRGEQFF
clone size: NA
J gene: TRBJ2-1
V gene: TRBV2
D gene: TRBD1

CDR3 DNA: TGTGCCAGCAGCTTAAAGGGCCCGGGGGAGACCCAGTACTTC
CDR3 protein: CASSLKGPGETQYF
clone size: NA
J gene: TRBJ2-5
V gene: TRBV7-9
D gene: NA

CDR3 DNA: TGTGCCAGCAGCTCCATGGCTGGACAGGTCCAAGAGACCCAGTACTTC
CDR3 protein: CASSSMAGQVQETQYF
clone size: NA
J gene: TRBJ2-5
V gene: TRBV2
D gene: TRBD1

CDR3 DNA: TGTGCCAGCAGGGGAAGGACTAGCGGTACCTACGAGCAGTACTTC
CDR3 protein: CASRGRTSGTYEQYF
clone size: NA
J gene: TRBJ2-7
V gene: TRBV28
D gene: TRBD2

CDR3 DNA: TGTGCCAGCAGCCGAACGACAGGGGTGAACACTGAAGCTTTCTTT
CDR3 protein: CASSRTTGVNTEAFF
clone size: NA
J gene: TRBJ1-1
V gene: TRBV7-2
D gene: TRBD1

CDR3 DNA: TGTGCCAGTAGTGCCCAGTGGGGGACGCAGTTT
CDR3 protein: CASSAQWGTQF
clone size: NA
J gene: TRBJ1-5
V gene: TRBV19
D gene: NA

CDR3 DNA: TGTGCCAGCAGCCAGTGGGGGGGCAGTTACAATGAGCAGTTCTTC
CDR3 protein: CASSQWGGSYNEQFF
clone size: NA
J gene: TRBJ2-1
V gene: TRBV5-4
D gene: NA

CDR3 DNA: TGCGCCAGCAGCCAAGATCCCAGTTACAATGAGCAGTTCTTC
CDR3 protein: CASSQDPSYNEQFF
clone size: NA
J gene: TRBJ2-1
V gene: TRBV4-1
D gene: NA

CDR3 DNA: TGTGCCAGCAGCCCTGTAGCGTCCATTGGACAGGGAGCTTTCTTT
CDR3 protein: CASSPVASIGQGAFF
clone size: NA
J gene: TRBJ1-1
V gene: TRBV7-8
D gene: TRBD1

CDR3 DNA: TGTGCCAGCAGCCTCCCGGGACAGGCCACTCAAGAGACCCAGTACTTC
CDR3 protein: CASSLPGQATQETQYF
clone size: NA
J gene: TRBJ2-5
V gene: TRBV7-9
D gene: TRBD1

CDR3 DNA: TGTGCCAGCAGCCAACCGGGACAGACCTACGAGCAGTACTTC
CDR3 protein: CASSQPGQTYEQYF
clone size: NA
J gene: TRBJ2-7
V gene: TRBV14
D gene: TRBD1

CDR3 DNA: TGTGCCACCAAAGGGGAGGGTTGGAGCTATGGCTACACCTTC
CDR3 protein: CATKGEGWSYGYTF
clone size: NA
J gene: TRBJ1-2
V gene: TRBV15
D gene: NA

CDR3 DNA: TGTGCCAGCAGTCCTCGGGGGAGGCTTGATGTGTACGAGCAGTACTTC
CDR3 protein: CASSPRGRLDVYEQYF
clone size: NA
J gene: TRBJ2-7
V gene: TRBV25-1
D gene: NA

CDR3 DNA: TGTGCCAGCAGCGCTCGAGCGGGAACCAACACCGGGGAGCTGTTTTTT
CDR3 protein: CASSARAGTNTGELFF
clone size: NA
J gene: TRBJ2-2
V gene: TRBV9
D gene: TRBD2